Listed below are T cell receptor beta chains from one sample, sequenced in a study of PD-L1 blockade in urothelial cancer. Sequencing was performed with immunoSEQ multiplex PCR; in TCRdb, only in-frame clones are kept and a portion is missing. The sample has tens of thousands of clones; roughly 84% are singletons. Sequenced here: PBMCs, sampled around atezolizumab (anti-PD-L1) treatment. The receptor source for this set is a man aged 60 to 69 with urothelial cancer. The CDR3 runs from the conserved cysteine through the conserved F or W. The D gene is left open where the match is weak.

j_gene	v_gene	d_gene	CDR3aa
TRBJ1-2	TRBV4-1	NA	CASSRVDRNYGYTF
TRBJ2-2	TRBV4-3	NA	CASSQERGLFTGELFF
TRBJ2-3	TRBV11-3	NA	CASSLVSGFGTDTQYF
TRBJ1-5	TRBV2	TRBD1	CASSGDSDSNQPQHF
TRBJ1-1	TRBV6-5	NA	CASSYRSGRAFF
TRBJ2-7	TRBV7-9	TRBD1	CASSSGTAPYEQYF
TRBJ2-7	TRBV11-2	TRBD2	CASRHPGLAVYEQYF
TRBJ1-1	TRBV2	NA	CASRVYMNTEAFF
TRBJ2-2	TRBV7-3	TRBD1	CASSSLTGSDGELFF
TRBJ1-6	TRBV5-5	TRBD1	CASSLVGQANSPLHF
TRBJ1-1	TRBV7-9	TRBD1	CASSFGQGDEAFF
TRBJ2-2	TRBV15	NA	CATSRVQRGTGELFF
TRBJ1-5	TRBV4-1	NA	CASSQQAIGNQPQHF
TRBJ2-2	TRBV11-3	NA	CASSLDPVTGELFF
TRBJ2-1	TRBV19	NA	CASSRSPLGVPNEQFF
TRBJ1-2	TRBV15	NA	CATKGNYGYTF
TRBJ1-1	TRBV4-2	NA	CASSQDLIQSENTEAFF
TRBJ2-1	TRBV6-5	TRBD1	CASSRDRDLYNEQFF
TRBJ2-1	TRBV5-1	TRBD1	CASSVTGGNWGLEQFF
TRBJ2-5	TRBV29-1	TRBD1	CSVDGQGQETQYF
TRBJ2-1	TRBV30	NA	CAWSAETSLALNEQFF
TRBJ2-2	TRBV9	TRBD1	CASSVEGGNTGELFF
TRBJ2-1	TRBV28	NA	CASRALSEQFF
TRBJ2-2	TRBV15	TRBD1	CATSRGGQGAGELFF
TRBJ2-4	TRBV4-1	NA	CASSQELGQGWNIQYF
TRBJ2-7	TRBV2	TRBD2	CASSTSGMYEQYF
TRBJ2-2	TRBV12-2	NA	CASRLFGTWSGELFF
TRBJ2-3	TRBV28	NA	CASKGAGQSTDTQYF
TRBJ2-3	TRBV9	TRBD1	CASSANRGLSTDTQYF
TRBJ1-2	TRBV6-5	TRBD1	CASRIQGAGGYTF
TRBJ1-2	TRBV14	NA	CASSQEGHGYTF
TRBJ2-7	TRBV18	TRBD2	CASSLDGLAGGRGEQYF
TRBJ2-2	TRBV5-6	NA	CASSLLRTGELFF
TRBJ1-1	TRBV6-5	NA	CASSLYAYGEAFF
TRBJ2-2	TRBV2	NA	CASSESGTGELFF
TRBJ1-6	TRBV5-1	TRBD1	CASSLGTEWSSYNSPLHF
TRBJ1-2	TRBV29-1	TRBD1	CSVGTGKYGYTF
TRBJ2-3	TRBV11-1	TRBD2	CASSPASSGRAYF
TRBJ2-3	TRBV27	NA	CASSLLGRSTDTQYF
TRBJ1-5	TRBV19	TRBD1	CASTVGQGIYQPQHF
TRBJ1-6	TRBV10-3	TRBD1	CAISGLDRGNSPLHF